This T cell receptor beta chain appears in the sequencing data of a study of shared T cell receptors in the human thymus (dated by TCRdb to the early 2020s). Describing the broader study: The study investigated the way shared, self-reactive T-cell receptor alpha chains are produced in the human thymus.

Libraries were made using the immunoSEQ multiplex PCR assay. The table was pulled from immuneACCESS by TCRdb, which kept in-frame rearrangements only. Such tables lose some clones; where checked, under half of the loss comes from unresolved V genes, and the rest has no known cause. The sample records over 650,000 clones, over 75% of which are singletons. The ten largest clones represent approximately 0.0097% of the sample. Inclusive of the bounding cysteine and phenylalanine, the CDR3 is 16 residues long. The entry retains the CDR3 DNA only, 48 bases that are in frame from base 1. The junction carries 18 bases between V and J, which are trimmed by 0 bases and 6 bases respectively. The CDR1 and CDR2 encoded by the germline V gene are SNHLY and FYNNEI. Points on this clone: The antigen it recognizes is unknown. No per-base quality is available; no much larger clone lies one base away.

These data were also reused for a study on human thymus T cells. That second report states: The donors were immunologically healthy infants in Finland who had open corrective cardiac surgery for congenital heart defects. Thymus tissue was obtained as surgical resects removed during corrective cardiac surgery. Both the thymic and the peripheral blood repertoires appeared to show biased V and J gene segment usage. Highly overlapping thymic TCR repertoires among unrelated individuals were reported in the related research. The study described the TCR alpha and beta repertoires in about eight infant thymus samples and four matching peripheral blood samples. The infant donors were about 6 to 244 days old, and the cohort included about 6 males and a couple of females. Thymocytes were released mechanically from tissue and stored at -70 °C as pellets of roughly 9-32 million cells. A QIAsymphony instrument was used to extract genomic DNA from frozen cell pellets. TCRB and TCRAD loci were amplified from a standardized quantity of quality-controlled genomic DNA using the immunoSEQ multiplex PCR assay. The V(D)J region was spanned by amplicons of a length sufficient to cover the CDR3 and to identify V and J genes. Through the commercial immunoSEQ service, the amplicons were sequenced on an Illumina platform. Primer bias and sequencing errors were corrected as previously described, and TCRAD and TCRB were defined on the basis of the IMGT database. immunoSEQ Analyzer 3.0 and VDJTools were used for repertoire analysis, which covered basic statistics, V/J segment usage, diversity estimates, rarefaction and pairwise overlap. Chao1, ChaoE, Efron-Thisted, Shannon and inverse Simpson indices were used to estimate diversity, which was also estimated on datasets down-sampled to the smallest sample. For repertoire overlap, CDR3 nucleotide sequence, V gene and J gene had to match strictly, and clustering was done by Jaccard-based multidimensional scaling. On average, thymus samples gave 650,000 to 1,000,000 unique TCRB clonotypes, whereas blood samples gave roughly 84,000.

The specimen was thymocytes. In this chain, TRBV2 is recombined with TRBJ2-7; TRBD2 is perhaps the D gene, given 6 matching bases. The receptor was isolated from a boy under two years old with a congenital heart defect. Donor details come from another sample of the same person, matched by shared clones. DNA sequence: TGTGCCAGCAGTGAAGCGAAAATACTGGGACTTTCCGAGCAGTACTTC. Its protein is CASSEAKILGLSEQYF.